These 22 T cell receptor beta chains share one sample of origin, sequenced in a study of multiple sclerosis patients with progressive multifocal leukoencephalopathy. Profiling relied on immunoSEQ multiplex PCR, and the TCRdb table lists in-frame clones only, not all of them. This table has more than 30,000 clones, 80% to 95% appearing once. Time point of the sample: before natalizumab initiation. The sequenced material came from PBMCs. These TCRs come from a man aged 30 to 45 with multiple sclerosis.

This clone was found once. This sequence joins TRBV5-1 and TRBJ2-7; possible D gene TRBD1, 6 bases. CDR1 and CDR2 from the germline V gene are SGHRS and YFSETQ. Deletions cut 0 bases from V and 6 bases from J, with 7 bases between. The CDR3 consists of 12 residues. The CDR3 coding sequence is TGCGCCAGCAGCTTGGGAGGGGGCGAGCAGTACTTC. Protein product: CASSLGGGEQYF.

The V call is TRBV2, the J call TRBJ1-2, with 7 nucleotides matching TRBD1. The germline V gene encodes CDR1 SNHLY and CDR2 FYNNEI. The CDR3 is made up of 14 amino acids. With V trimmed by 6 bases and J by 8 bases, 12 bases remained unmatched. Written as DNA, the CDR3 is TGTGCCAGCAGCCGTACAGGGGCGGTAGACGGCTACACCTTC. Its protein product is CASSRTGAVDGYTF.

V is TRBV19 and J is TRBJ1-5; D remains ambiguous. The ends were cut back, 5 bases at V and 8 bases at J, with 10 bases in the middle. The CDR3 has 12 amino acids. Germline V lookup: CDR1 LNHDA, CDR2 SQIVND (reference sequence). Here the CDR3 reads CASSEGGKPQHF. Written as DNA, the CDR3 is TGTGCCAGTAGTGAGGGTGGTAAGCCCCAGCATTTT.

This chain joins TRBV5-4 and TRBJ2-1, with TRBD1 as a possible D gene (6 bases). Germline CDR1 and CDR2: SGHNT and YYREEE (reference sequence). Trimming took 4 bases from V and 4 from J, leaving 9 bases between them. This CDR3 has 13 amino acids. CDR3: CASSPDRYNEQFF. In nucleotides, the CDR3 is TGTGCCAGCAGCCCAGACAGGTACAATGAGCAGTTCTTC.

This clone was seen once. V and J are TRBV30 and TRBJ1-5; 12 bases match TRBD1. CDR3 length equals 15 residues. V lost 5 bases and J lost 3; bases outside the gene matches: 5. CDR1 and CDR2 (germline): GTSNPN, SVGIG (reference sequence). This CDR3 is CAWGDRGLHNQPQHF. CDR3 bases: TGTGCCTGGGGGGACAGGGGGCTTCACAATCAGCCCCAGCATTTT. The full variable domain, with the rest looked up from reference TRBV30 and TRBJ1-5, is SQTIHQWPATLVQPVGSPLSLECTVEGTSNPNLYWYRQAAGRGLQLLFYSVGIGQISSEVPQNLSASRPQDRQFILSSKKLLLSDSGFYLCAWGDRGLHNQPQHFGDGTRLSIL.

Only one count was recorded for this clone. The V gene is TRBV6-1, the J gene TRBJ1-2; D is unclear. Germline V lookup: CDR1 MNHNS, CDR2 SASEGT. V lost 5 bases, J lost 6 bases, and 13 bases lay in between. The CDR3 length is 13 residues. The CDR3 spells CASSLLREDGYTF. CDR3 coding DNA: TGTGCCAGCAGTCTGTTAAGGGAGGATGGCTACACCTTC.

The chain employs TRBV6-5 and TRBJ1-5, with 9 positions matching TRBD1. From germline, CDR1 is MNHEY and CDR2 SVGAGI. The CDR3 is 14 residues long. The V segment lost 6 bases and the J segment 4 bases; nucleotides outside the gene matches: 4. DNA for the CDR3: TGTGCCAGCAGCCCGGGGACAGGGAATCAGCCCCAGCATTTT. Translation: CASSPGTGNQPQHF.

The CDR3 sequence: CATSRDFGQRDEQYV. The CDR3 DNA reads as TGTGCCACCAGCAGAGATTTTGGCCAGCGGGACGAGCAGTACGTC. The gene calls are TRBV15 and TRBJ2-7; D may be TRBD2 (6 bases). Germline assignment: CDR1 LNHNV and CDR2 YYDKDF (reference sequence). V shed 0 bases and J shed 5 bases, with 14 bases lying between them. The CDR3 runs 15 residues.

The chain recombines TRBV9 with TRBJ2-5; 7 nucleotides agree with TRBD2. This CDR3 is 16 amino acids long. Trimming cost V 4 bases and J 4 bases; bases outside gene matches: 13. Germline V gives CDR1 SGDLS, CDR2 YYNGEE. CDR3 DNA sequence: TGTGCCAGCAGCCCCTCGGCCATTACGGGAGGAGAGACCCAGTACTTC. Its translation: CASSPSAITGGETQYF.

The chain couples TRBV25-1 to TRBJ1-1; D is unclear. Trimming shortened V by 4 bases and J by 2 bases, and 11 bases separated the two germline ends. The CDR3 runs 14 residues. CDR1 and CDR2 (germline): MGHDK, SYGVNS. The DNA for the CDR3 is TGTGCCAGCAGTGTCGGGTTTCTTAACACTGAAGCTTTCTTT. Protein product: CASSVGFLNTEAFF. Complete variable domain (other parts from reference TRBV25-1 and TRBJ1-1): EADIYQTPRYLVIGTGKKITLECSQTMGHDKMYWYQQDPGMELHLIHYSYGVNSTEKGDLSSESTVSRIRTEHFPLTLESARPSHTSQYLCASSVGFLNTEAFFGQGTRLTVV.

This sequence joins TRBV15 and TRBJ2-4; TRBD2 is a possible D gene (6 bases). V dropped 0 bases and J dropped 1 base, with 13 bases sitting between them. This CDR3 comprises 17 residues. Germline loops: CDR1 LNHNV, CDR2 YYDKDF (reference sequence). CDR3 sequence: CATSRDTEGRAKNIQYF. DNA for the CDR3: TGTGCCACCAGCAGAGATACGGAGGGTAGGGCCAAAAACATTCAGTACTTC.

This rearrangement joins TRBV6-5 to TRBJ2-7; D unresolved. Germline V gene lookup returns CDR1 MNHEY and CDR2 SVGAGI. Trimming cost V 0 bases and J 4 bases, with 10 bases left between them. CDR3 size: 14 residues. The CDR3 is CASSYSSPSYEQYF. The DNA for the CDR3 is TGTGCCAGCAGTTACTCGTCGCCTTCTTACGAGCAGTACTTC.

This chain links TRBV2 with TRBJ2-1; 7 positions match TRBD1. The length of the CDR3 is 13 residues. From germline, CDR1 is SNHLY and CDR2 FYNNEI. After removal of 6 bases from V and 8 bases from J, the junction contained 7 bases not matched to a gene. Here the CDR3 reads CASRWTGRDEQFF. The CDR3 DNA is TGTGCCAGCAGGTGGACAGGTAGGGATGAGCAGTTCTTC.

CDR3 in amino acids: CSVEELAGNSPLHF. CDR3 DNA: TGCAGCGTTGAAGAGTTGGCGGGGAATTCACCCCTCCACTTT. The rearrangement joins TRBV29-1 to TRBJ1-6; unclear D gene. Trimming took 0 bases from V and 7 from J, leaving 10 bases between them. CDR3 size: 14 residues. Germline CDR1 is SQVTM and CDR2 is ANQGSEA.

The chain uses TRBV6-6 and TRBJ1-4; TRBD1 agrees at 7 bases. V was clipped by 4 bases and J by 3 bases; unmatched bases: 5. The V gene's germline CDR1 is MNHNY and CDR2 SVGAGI (reference sequence). The CDR3 is made up of 15 amino acids. This CDR3 reads CASSSPRGPNEKLFF. The CDR3, as DNA: TGTGCCAGCAGTTCCCCTAGGGGGCCTAATGAAAAACTGTTTTTT.

The chain links TRBV7-9 to TRBJ1-2; D is perhaps TRBD1 (5 bases). This CDR3 region has 15 residues. The germline CDR1 and CDR2 sequences are SEHNR and FQNEAQ (reference sequence). Trimming pared 4 bases from V and 8 bases from J, leaving 20 bases between. The CDR3: CASSSAEGALGGYTF. CDR3 nucleotide sequence: TGTGCCAGCAGCTCGGCCGAAGGGGCCCTCGGCGGCTACACCTTC.

The CDR3 DNA follows: TGTGCCAGCGGGGCGGGACAGGGAACCGGGGAGCTGTTTTTT. This sequence encodes CASGAGQGTGELFF. The chain is built from TRBV7-2 and TRBJ2-2, with 9 bases lining up with TRBD1. The CDR3 runs 14 residues. CDR1 SGHTA and CDR2 FQGNSA come from the germline V gene. V lost 8 bases, J lost 5 bases, and 6 bases stayed unmatched.

The chain recombines TRBV7-2 with TRBJ1-5; D not resolved. The CDR3 is made up of 15 amino acids. V gave up 5 bases and J gave up 4 bases, with 15 bases separating them. Germline values: CDR1 SGHTA, CDR2 FQGNSA. CDR3 bases: TGTGCCAGCAGCCTCTTGCCCATCCCAAATCAGCCCCAGCATTTT. This encodes CASSLLPIPNQPQHF.

The rearrangement uses TRBV7-3 and TRBJ1-2; D call uncertain. Deletions cut 0 bases from V and 2 bases from J, with 7 bases between. CDR3 size: 14 residues. Germline-derived CDR1 and CDR2 are SGHTA and FQGTGA. CDR3 coding DNA: TGTGCCAGCAGCTTAACAGGCCAGAACTATGGCTACACCTTC. Translating gives CASSLTGQNYGYTF. The full variable domain, with the rest looked up from reference TRBV7-3 and TRBJ1-2, is GAGVSQTPSNKVTEKGKYVELRCDPISGHTALYWYRQSLGQGPEFLIYFQGTGAADDSGLPNDRFFAVRPEGSVSTLKIQRTERGDSAVYLCASSLTGQNYGYTFGSGTRLTVV.

The chain carries TRBV5-6 and TRBJ2-1, with 7 bases fitting TRBD2. Losses at the gene ends were 0 bases for V and 8 bases for J; bases not matched to a gene: 5. The CDR3 consists of 14 residues. Germline V gene sequence: CDR1 SGHDT, CDR2 YYEEEE. CDR3 DNA sequence: TGTGCCAGCAGCTTGGTCCTAGCGGTCGATGAGCAGTTCTTC. This codes for CASSLVLAVDEQFF.

The chain has TRBV5-6 and TRBJ2-4; D is unresolved. Germline CDR1 and CDR2: SGHDT and YYEEEE. The CDR3 consists of 14 residues. V was trimmed by 1 base and J by 7 bases, leaving 12 bases between them. This chain's CDR3 is CASSLFQVNNIQYF. The CDR3 DNA reads TGTGCCAGCAGCTTGTTCCAGGTTAACAACATTCAGTACTTC.

The rearrangement links TRBV5-4 to TRBJ2-2, with unresolved D. V lost 0 bases and J 4 bases, leaving 10 bases between the germline ends. The CDR3 covers 15 residues. CDR1 is SGHNT, CDR2 YYREEE, per germline (reference sequence). Here the CDR3 reads CASSLVPDSTGELFF. CDR3 nucleotide sequence: TGTGCCAGCAGCTTGGTGCCTGACTCCACCGGGGAGCTGTTTTTT.